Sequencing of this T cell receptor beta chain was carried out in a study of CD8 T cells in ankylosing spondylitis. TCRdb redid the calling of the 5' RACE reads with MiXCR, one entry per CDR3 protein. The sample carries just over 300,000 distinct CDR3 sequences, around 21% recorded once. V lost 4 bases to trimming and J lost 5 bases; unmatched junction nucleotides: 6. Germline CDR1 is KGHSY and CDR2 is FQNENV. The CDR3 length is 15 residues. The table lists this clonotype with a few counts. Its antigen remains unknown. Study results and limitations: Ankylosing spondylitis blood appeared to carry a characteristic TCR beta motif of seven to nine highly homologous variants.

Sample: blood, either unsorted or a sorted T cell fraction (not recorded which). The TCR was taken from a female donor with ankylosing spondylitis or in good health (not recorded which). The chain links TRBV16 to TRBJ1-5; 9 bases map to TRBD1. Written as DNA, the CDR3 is TGTGCCAGCAGCCGATCCCGGGACAGGGATCAGCCCCAGCATTTT. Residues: CASSRSRDRDQPQHF.